One and the same sample provided the 9 T cell receptor beta chains below, sequenced in a study of blood T cell repertoires in COVID-19. Clones were sequenced by immunoSEQ multiplex PCR, and TCRdb holds only the in-frame ones, with some missing. The sample shows 200,000 to 300,000 clones, about 87% of them seen only once. Sequenced sample: peripheral blood. All receptors come from a woman aged 70-85 years with active or convalescent COVID-19.

This sequence joins TRBV5-1 and TRBJ2-3; the D is unclear. The V gene's germline CDR1 is SGHRS and CDR2 YFSETQ. CDR3 length: 19 amino acids. V was cut by 4 bases and J by 2 bases, with 26 bases left in between. CDR3 region: CASSNRSLSPPLPTDTQYF. Written as DNA, the CDR3 is TGCGCCAGCAGCAACCGTTCACTTTCTCCGCCGCTCCCCACAGATACGCAGTATTTT.

The rearrangement links TRBV3-1 (or the pseudogene TRBV3-2) to TRBJ1-1, with TRBD1 matching 9 bases. V shed 4 bases, J shed 6 bases, and the junction held 3 bases outside the gene matches. CDR1 LGHDT and CDR2 YNNKEL come from the germline V gene (reference sequence). The CDR3 consists of 13 residues. The CDR3 sequence: CASSRTGGPEAFF. CDR3 DNA: TGTGCCAGCAGCCGAACAGGGGGCCCTGAAGCTTTCTTT.

The V call is TRBV6-6, the J call TRBJ1-5, with 7 bases fitting TRBD1. Per germline, CDR1 MNHNY and CDR2 SVGAGI (reference sequence). This CDR3 has 14 amino acids. Germline trimming cut 5 bases from V and 3 bases from J; bases unmatched to any gene: 4. CDR3 coding DNA: TGTGCCAGCAGTCAAACAGGGGCCAATCAGCCCCAGCATTTT. This encodes CASSQTGANQPQHF.

This chain uses TRBV11-2 with TRBJ1-3; D is possibly TRBD1 (5 bases). The V end was cut by 4 bases, the J end by 0 bases, with 10 bases between. The CDR3 loop spans 15 amino acids. CDR1 and CDR2 (germline): SGHAT, FQNNGV. The CDR3 here is CASSSGINSGNTIYF. The CDR3 nucleotides read TGTGCCAGCAGCTCAGGGATCAACTCTGGAAACACCATATATTTT.

The chain has TRBV18 and TRBJ1-1; possibly TRBD1 for D (5 bases). Germline CDR1 KGHSH, CDR2 LQKENI. The CDR3 is made up of 15 amino acids. V gave up 3 bases and J gave up 0 bases, with 11 bases separating them. This chain's CDR3 is CASSPRTHMNTEAFF. CDR3 nucleotides: TGTGCCAGCTCACCGAGGACACACATGAACACTGAAGCTTTCTTT.

This clone was counted once. This sequence joins TRBV7-9 and TRBJ1-2; perhaps TRBD1 as D (5 bases). Germline-derived CDR1 and CDR2 are SEHNR and FQNEAQ (reference sequence). V lost 0 bases and J lost 6, with 11 bases in between. The CDR3 contains 14 residues. CDR3 in DNA: TGTGCCAGCAGCTTAGCGCAGGGTGGAGATGGCTACACCTTC. This translates into CASSLAQGGDGYTF.

V and J are TRBV11-2 and TRBJ2-7; no clear D. V was cut by 4 bases and J by 2 bases, with 6 bases left in between. The germline gives CDR1 SGHAT, CDR2 FQNNGV. The CDR3 totals 12 residues. The CDR3 DNA reads as TGTGCCAGCAGCTCAACAACCTACGAGCAGTACTTC. It specifies CASSSTTYEQYF. Supplemented by reference TRBV11-2 and TRBJ2-7, the full variable domain reads EAGVAQSPRYKIIEKRQSVAFWCNPISGHATLYWYQQILGQGPKLLIQFQNNGVVDDSQLPKDRFSAERLKGVDSTLKIQPAKLEDSAVYLCASSSTTYEQYFGPGTRLTVT.

This chain uses TRBV4-3 with TRBJ1-5, with D unclear. Germline V gene lookup returns CDR1 LGHNA and CDR2 YSLEER. Trimming pared 6 bases from V and 0 bases from J, leaving 12 bases between. This CDR3 comprises 15 residues. The CDR3 DNA is TGCGCCAGCAGTCTTGAGTTCATTAGCAATCAGCCCCAGCATTTT. Amino acid sequence: CASSLEFISNQPQHF.

The V and J genes are TRBV18 and TRBJ2-3; 8 bases are a match to TRBD1. The CDR3 covers 15 residues. With 3 bases clipped from V and 0 bases from J, the junction kept 2 bases outside the gene matches. Germline V CDR1 and CDR2: KGHSH, LQKENI. Here the CDR3 reads CASSPQGASTDTQYF. CDR3 in DNA: TGTGCCAGCTCACCTCAGGGGGCGAGCACAGATACGCAGTATTTT. The whole variable domain, remainder taken from reference TRBV18 and TRBJ2-3, is NAGVMQNPRHLVRRRGQEARLRCSPMKGHSHVYWYRQLPEEGLKFMVYLQKENIIDESGMPKERFSAEFPKEGPSILRIQQVVRGDSAAYFCASSPQGASTDTQYFGPGTRLTVL.